These 26 T cell receptor beta chains share one sample of origin, sequenced in a study of cytomegalovirus exposure and HLA in healthy donors. Vbeta (60) and Jbeta (13) primers were used in the PCR. Clones were read by immunoSEQ multiplex PCR, and TCRdb kept only the in-frame ones, dropping some. The data contain 95,000 to 150,000 clones, about 70% of them singletons. The sequenced sample consisted of PBMCs. Receptor source: an older woman in good health and CMV-seropositive.

The J gene is TRBJ1-2, the V gene TRBV19; D not certain. V dropped 10 bases and J dropped 3 bases, with 21 bases sitting between them. Germline V CDR1 and CDR2: LNHDA, SQIVND (reference sequence). This CDR3 is built from 15 residues. For the CDR3, the DNA is TGTGCCACAACTAAACACACTGAAGTACACTATGGCTACACCTTC. This gives the protein CATTKHTEVHYGYTF.

The V call is TRBV27, the J call TRBJ1-4; 7 bases map to TRBD1. This CDR3 region has 17 residues. V trimming: 5 bases; J trimming: 5 bases; junction bases outside the gene matches: 14. Germline values: CDR1 MNHEY, CDR2 SMNVEV (reference sequence). CDR3 region: CASSGHGSGTENEKLFF. As DNA, the CDR3 is TGTGCCAGCAGTGGCCATGGATCCGGGACAGAGAATGAAAAACTGTTTTTT.

The chain couples TRBV9 to TRBJ2-2; tentatively, D is TRBD1 (6 bases). The CDR3 sequence is 15 residues long. In germline, CDR1 is SGDLS, CDR2 YYNGEE. V was trimmed by 0 bases and J by 5 bases, leaving 11 bases between them. DNA for the CDR3: TGTGCCAGCAGCGTAGACACAGGGTATACCGGGGAGCTGTTTTTT. Its translation is CASSVDTGYTGELFF.

The chain links TRBV5-4 to TRBJ2-7; D perhaps matches TRBD2 (6 bases). Germline lookup yields CDR1 SGHNT and CDR2 YYREEE (reference sequence). The CDR3 spans 14 residues. Trimming removed 4 bases from V and 6 bases from J, with 17 bases in between. CDR3 amino acids: CASSPGVASGEQYF. The CDR3 DNA follows: TGTGCCAGCAGCCCGGGGGTGGCAAGCGGCGAGCAGTACTTC.

In this sample, this clone turned up a few times. V is TRBV28 and J is TRBJ1-5; D is unclear. Trimming shortened V by 3 bases and J by 4 bases, and 7 bases separated the two germline ends. The length of the CDR3 is 13 residues. Germline V gene lookup returns CDR1 MDHEN and CDR2 SYDVKM. This chain's CDR3 is CASSLSLNQPQHF. The CDR3 nucleotides read TGTGCCAGCAGTTTGAGTTTAAATCAGCCCCAGCATTTT.

The rearrangement joins TRBV6-1 to TRBJ2-7; D unresolved. Per germline, CDR1 MNHNS and CDR2 SASEGT. The CDR3 runs 10 residues. V was shortened by 10 bases and J by 2 bases, with 6 bases between the two germline ends. CDR3 in amino acids: CATTTYEQYF. CDR3 sequence (DNA): TGTGCCACCACAACCTACGAGCAGTACTTC.

This clone was found once. The genes are TRBV9 and TRBJ2-1; 13 bases agree with TRBD2. Germline CDR1 is SGDLS and CDR2 is YYNGEE. The CDR3 spans 16 residues. V gave up 0 bases and J gave up 7 bases; unmatched junction bases: 4. The CDR3: CASSVEGLAGWNEQFF. Written as DNA, the CDR3 is TGTGCCAGCAGCGTAGAGGGACTAGCGGGATGGAATGAGCAGTTCTTC.

The gene calls are TRBV7-2 and TRBJ1-1; TRBD1 aligns across 10 bases. Germline CDR1 is SGHTA and CDR2 is FQGNSA. The CDR3 sequence is 16 residues long. Trimming removed 5 bases from V and 0 bases from J; junction bases left unmatched: 6. As DNA, the CDR3 is TGTGCCAGCAGCCTAATAGGGACAGGGGTGAACACTGAAGCTTTCTTT. Translated: CASSLIGTGVNTEAFF.

The chain uses TRBV27 and TRBJ1-5, with 8 positions matching TRBD1. The junction had 3 bases not matched to a gene; V was cut back by 2 bases and J by 3 bases. This CDR3 has 15 residues. Germline lookup yields CDR1 MNHEY and CDR2 SMNVEV (reference sequence). Here the CDR3 reads CASSLRQGNNQPQHF. For the CDR3, the DNA is TGTGCCAGCAGTTTACGACAGGGGAACAATCAGCCCCAGCATTTT.

The chain links TRBV30 to TRBJ2-4, with 10 bases fitting TRBD1. The CDR3 covers 12 residues. After removal of 5 bases from V and 8 bases from J, the junction contained 3 bases not matched to a gene. Looked up from germline, CDR1 is GTSNPN and CDR2 is SVGIG (reference sequence). The CDR3 protein is CAWGTGADIQYF. The CDR3 coding sequence is TGTGCCTGGGGGACAGGGGCGGACATTCAGTACTTC.

The V and J genes are TRBV19 and TRBJ2-5; D might be TRBD2 (6 bases). Germline V CDR1 and CDR2: LNHDA, SQIVND (reference sequence). V lost 5 bases and J 1 base, leaving 11 bases between the germline ends. CDR3 length equals 14 residues. The CDR3 nucleotides are TGTGCCAGTAGTCCTCGACTAGGCCAAGAGACCCAGTACTTC. Protein sequence: CASSPRLGQETQYF.

This sequence joins TRBV6-5 and TRBJ2-7; D is perhaps TRBD2 (6 bases). The CDR3 totals 14 residues. Germline assignment: CDR1 MNHEY and CDR2 SVGAGI. The V gene lost 0 bases and the J gene lost 4 bases, with 10 bases spanning the gap. CDR3 region: CASSYSLGGYEQYF. Here the CDR3 DNA reads TGTGCCAGCAGTTACTCCCTCGGGGGTTACGAGCAGTACTTC.

In this sample, this clone turned up a few times. The chain couples TRBV30 to TRBJ2-5, with 9 positions matching TRBD2. In germline, CDR1 is GTSNPN, CDR2 SVGIG (reference sequence). This CDR3 spans 15 amino acids. Trimming cost V 2 bases and J 2 bases; bases outside gene matches: 6. CDR3 protein: CAWSKAGGPQETQYF. The DNA of the CDR3 is TGTGCCTGGAGTAAGGCGGGAGGGCCACAAGAGACCCAGTACTTC. Full variable domain (missing parts from reference TRBV30 and TRBJ2-5): SQTIHQWPATLVQPVGSPLSLECTVEGTSNPNLYWYRQAAGRGLQLLFYSVGIGQISSEVPQNLSASRPQDRQFILSSKKLLLSDSGFYLCAWSKAGGPQETQYFGPGTRLLVL.

The CDR3 sequence: CASSLSGAREKLFF. CDR3 in DNA: TGTGCCAGCAGTTTATCGGGGGCTAGGGAAAAACTGTTTTTT. The chain links TRBV27 to TRBJ1-4; D is perhaps TRBD1 (6 bases). The CDR3 has 14 amino acids. Germline V gene data show CDR1 as MNHEY and CDR2 as SMNVEV (reference sequence). Trimming cost V 0 bases and J 8 bases, with 10 bases left between them.

The V call is TRBV7-2, the J call TRBJ2-1, with 7 bases aligning to TRBD1. The CDR3 is 17 residues long. J gave up 2 bases and V 4 bases, and 11 bases lay outside the gene matches. Per germline, CDR1 SGHTA and CDR2 FQGNSA. The CDR3 DNA reads TGTGCCAGCAGCTCACAGGTAGGGGGCGGACCCTACAATGAGCAGTTCTTC. Protein sequence: CASSSQVGGGPYNEQFF.

V usage is TRBV7-2 and J usage is TRBJ1-1; D is uncertain. The CDR3 totals 13 residues. Germline loops: CDR1 SGHTA, CDR2 FQGNSA. V was shortened by 6 bases and J by 0 bases, with 8 bases between the two germline ends. The CDR3 coding sequence is TGTGCCAGCAGTCCCCAGATGAACACTGAAGCTTTCTTT. It specifies CASSPQMNTEAFF.

The chain links TRBV7-2 to TRBJ2-5; no definite D call. The germline gives CDR1 SGHTA, CDR2 FQGNSA. The CDR3 has 15 amino acids. Between the trimmed V and J ends, which lost 5 bases and 0 bases, there was a span of 13 bases. The CDR3 DNA reads as TGTGCCAGCAGCCCCTTCGGAGCGTACCAAGAGACCCAGTACTTC. This encodes CASSPFGAYQETQYF.

In its sample, this clone was seen once. The chain employs TRBV5-1 and TRBJ2-1; TRBD2 matches 9 bases. This CDR3 has 15 amino acids. Germline values: CDR1 SGHRS, CDR2 YFSETQ. The J segment lost 8 bases and the V segment lost 4 bases, leaving 10 bases of the junction unmatched. In nucleotides, the CDR3 is TGCGCCAGCAGCCCTTTAGCGGGAGCAGATCATGAGCAGTTCTTC. Protein: CASSPLAGADHEQFF.

This clone was seen only once. V and J are TRBV2 and TRBJ1-5, with TRBD1 matching over 8 bases. V lost 6 bases, J lost 2 bases, and 6 bases stayed unmatched. Per the germline V gene, CDR1 is SNHLY and CDR2 is FYNNEI. The CDR3 consists of 15 residues. The CDR3 coding sequence is TGTGCCAGCAGGGGACAGGTCCTAGGCAATCAGCCCCAGCATTTT. Protein product: CASRGQVLGNQPQHF.

This chain connects TRBV19 to TRBJ2-5, with 8 positions matching TRBD1. CDR1 is LNHDA and CDR2 is SQIVND in the germline V gene (reference sequence). The V segment lost 4 bases and the J segment 2 bases; nucleotides outside the gene matches: 3. CDR3 size: 14 residues. The CDR3 loop reads CASSRRQGQETQYF. The CDR3 DNA is TGTGCCAGTAGTAGAAGACAGGGGCAAGAGACCCAGTACTTC.

This chain links TRBV30 with TRBJ1-5; D remains ambiguous. This CDR3 region has 15 residues. In germline, CDR1 is GTSNPN, CDR2 SVGIG (reference sequence). Trimming shortened V by 0 bases and J by 4 bases, and 13 bases separated the two germline ends. The CDR3 loop reads CAWSVRAGANQPQHF. In DNA form, the CDR3 reads TGTGCCTGGAGTGTAAGAGCGGGAGCGAATCAGCCCCAGCATTTT. The complete variable domain, with remaining parts taken from reference TRBV30 and TRBJ1-5, reads SQTIHQWPATLVQPVGSPLSLECTVEGTSNPNLYWYRQAAGRGLQLLFYSVGIGQISSEVPQNLSASRPQDRQFILSSKKLLLSDSGFYLCAWSVRAGANQPQHFGDGTRLSIL.

J is TRBJ2-1 and V is TRBV2; D is unresolved. The length of the CDR3 is 15 residues. The germline gives CDR1 SNHLY, CDR2 FYNNEI. Deletions cut 11 bases from V and 0 bases from J, with 17 bases between. CDR3 region: CAGKLVDSSYNEQFF. DNA of the CDR3: TGTGCCGGCAAACTGGTTGATAGCTCCTACAATGAGCAGTTCTTC.

This clone was found once. The chain is built from TRBV6-5 and TRBJ1-1; D is possibly TRBD1 (5 bases). CDR3 length: 15 residues. Germline V CDR1 and CDR2: MNHEY, SVGAGI. Trimming removed 4 bases at V and 5 bases at J, with 17 bases between. CDR3 sequence reads: CASSFGTAGTTEAFF. In DNA, the CDR3 is TGTGCCAGCAGTTTTGGGACGGCGGGGACGACTGAAGCTTTCTTT.

This clone has only a few counts. V usage is TRBV6-6 and J usage is TRBJ1-1; TRBD1 is a possible D gene (5 bases). Trimming cost V 2 bases and J 3 bases, with 10 bases left between them. The CDR3 length is 14 residues. Germline V gene sequence: CDR1 MNHNY, CDR2 SVGAGI (reference sequence). CDR3 sequence reads: CASSYEGGDTEAFF. CDR3 bases: TGTGCCAGCAGTTACGAGGGAGGGGACACTGAAGCTTTCTTT.

The J gene is TRBJ2-7, the V gene TRBV5-5; D possibly corresponds to TRBD1 (6 bases). CDR3 size: 14 residues. The germline gives CDR1 SGHKS, CDR2 YYEKEE (reference sequence). Trimming left V 0 bases short and J 3 bases short, with 10 bases between. The CDR3 sequence: CASSLGTEIYEQYF. CDR3 in DNA: TGTGCCAGCAGCTTGGGGACAGAGATCTACGAGCAGTACTTC.

The genes are TRBV7-9 and TRBJ1-6; D remains unclear. CDR3 length: 17 amino acids. Between the trimmed V and J ends, which lost 6 bases and 0 bases, there was a span of 15 bases. CDR1 is SEHNR and CDR2 is FQNEAQ in the germline V gene (reference sequence). The DNA of the CDR3 is TGTGCCAGCAGGGCGCTCGGGTCGAGCTCCTATAATTCACCCCTCCACTTT. Amino acids: CASRALGSSSYNSPLHF.